These T cell receptor beta chains were read from a single sample in a study of vaccination and CD4 T cells after COVID-19. TCRdb passed the PCR reads through MiXCR, listing each CDR3 protein once. Of tens of thousands of distinct CDR3 sequences in the sample, 35% were seen once. Their recognized antigens are unknown. The sample here was CD4+ T cells from blood, cultured in vitro, taken about 7 months after SARS-CoV-2 vaccination. The receptors here all came from a human donor who had recovered from COVID-19. Both conserved end residues are part of each CDR3. D genes are given only for firm matches. Only part of the rows carry a size: once, few, many, or a class if the clone is expanded.

clone_size: few; j_call: TRBJ2-7; d_call: TRBD2; v_call: TRBV28; cdr3_nt: TGTGCCAGCCAGACTAGCGGGACCTACGAGCAGTACTTC; cdr3_aa: CASQTSGTYEQYF
clone_size: few; j_call: TRBJ1-6; d_call: TRBD1; v_call: TRBV7-2; cdr3_nt: TGTGCCAGCAGCTTTACGACAGGGGGCGATTCACCCCTCCACTTT; cdr3_aa: CASSFTTGGDSPLHF
clone_size: NA; j_call: TRBJ2-3; d_call: TRBD2; v_call: TRBV7-9; cdr3_nt: TGTGCCAGCAGCATTAGCGGGACCACAGATACGCAGTATTTT; cdr3_aa: CASSISGTTDTQYF
clone_size: NA; j_call: TRBJ2-1; d_call: NA; v_call: TRBV7-9; cdr3_nt: TGTGCCAGCAGCTTAGAAGGGCGTGGGTACCCTGAGCAGTTCTTC; cdr3_aa: CASSLEGRGYPEQFF
clone_size: NA; j_call: TRBJ1-5; d_call: TRBD1; v_call: TRBV7-9; cdr3_nt: TGTGCCAGCAGCTTAGGGATTAGGGACAGGTCCTTGGAGCCCCAGCATTTT; cdr3_aa: CASSLGIRDRSLEPQHF
clone_size: NA; j_call: TRBJ2-1; d_call: TRBD2; v_call: TRBV20-1; cdr3_nt: TGCAGTGCTATATCACTAGCGGGAGATATCGGGATGGGGAATGAGCAGTTCTTC; cdr3_aa: CSAISLAGDIGMGNEQFF
clone_size: few; j_call: TRBJ2-3; d_call: NA; v_call: TRBV20-1; cdr3_nt: TGCAGTGCTAGACCCAATCCAGATACGCAGTATTTT; cdr3_aa: CSARPNPDTQYF
clone_size: NA; j_call: TRBJ2-3; d_call: NA; v_call: TRBV20-1; cdr3_nt: TGCAGTGCTAGAGTCTCACCCCTCCCAGATACGCAGTATTTT; cdr3_aa: CSARVSPLPDTQYF
clone_size: NA; j_call: TRBJ1-2; d_call: NA; v_call: TRBV11-1; cdr3_nt: TGTGCCAGCAGCTTAAGGGGGGGCTATGGCTACACCTTC; cdr3_aa: CASSLRGGYGYTF
clone_size: few; j_call: TRBJ2-5; d_call: TRBD1; v_call: TRBV4-1; cdr3_nt: TGCGCCAGCATCCCGGGACAGTACCAAGAGACCCAGTACTTC; cdr3_aa: CASIPGQYQETQYF
clone_size: NA; j_call: TRBJ2-7; d_call: TRBD2; v_call: TRBV28; cdr3_nt: TGTGCCAGCACCCCTAGCGGAAGCTCCTACGAGCAGTACTTC; cdr3_aa: CASTPSGSSYEQYF
clone_size: NA; j_call: TRBJ2-7; d_call: TRBD2; v_call: TRBV20-1; cdr3_nt: TGCAGTGCTAGGGGGGGACTAGCGGGCTACGAGCAGTACTTC; cdr3_aa: CSARGGLAGYEQYF
clone_size: NA; j_call: TRBJ2-1; d_call: NA; v_call: TRBV7-2; cdr3_nt: TGTGCCAGCAGCCAGCTGGACAGACCCTACAATGAGCAGTTCTTC; cdr3_aa: CASSQLDRPYNEQFF
clone_size: NA; j_call: TRBJ2-1; d_call: TRBD2; v_call: TRBV7-6; cdr3_nt: TGTGCCAGCAGCCTAACCGGGACTAGCGGGACCAGACCTGAGCAGTTCTTC; cdr3_aa: CASSLTGTSGTRPEQFF
clone_size: NA; j_call: TRBJ2-5; d_call: NA; v_call: TRBV6-5; cdr3_nt: TGTGCCAGCAGTTACGGGGCGGCAGGGACCCAAGAGACCCAGTACTTC; cdr3_aa: CASSYGAAGTQETQYF
clone_size: NA; j_call: TRBJ1-2; d_call: NA; v_call: TRBV5-1; cdr3_nt: TGCGCCAGCAGCTGGGGCTGGGCAGGGGCCACCAATGGCTACACCTTC; cdr3_aa: CASSWGWAGATNGYTF
clone_size: NA; j_call: TRBJ1-2; d_call: TRBD1; v_call: TRBV7-9; cdr3_nt: TGTGCCAGCAGCTTAACGGACAGGGGTGGGTATGGCTACACCTTC; cdr3_aa: CASSLTDRGGYGYTF
clone_size: few; j_call: TRBJ2-1; d_call: NA; v_call: TRBV7-3; cdr3_nt: TGTGCCAGCAGTCCTACAGGTGAGCCCTCCAATGAGCAGTTCTTC; cdr3_aa: CASSPTGEPSNEQFF
clone_size: NA; j_call: TRBJ1-5; d_call: NA; v_call: TRBV28; cdr3_nt: TGTGCCAGCCGTAGTCAGAAAGGGAATTGGCATTTT; cdr3_aa: CASRSQKGNWHF
clone_size: few; j_call: TRBJ2-3; d_call: NA; v_call: TRBV6-1; cdr3_nt: TGTGCCAGCAGGGGACCCGCATGGCAGCGGGATACGCAGTATTTT; cdr3_aa: CASRGPAWQRDTQYF
clone_size: NA; j_call: TRBJ2-5; d_call: NA; v_call: TRBV2; cdr3_nt: TGTGCCAGCAAAGAGGAACAAGAGACCCAGTACTTC; cdr3_aa: CASKEEQETQYF
clone_size: NA; j_call: TRBJ2-2; d_call: TRBD2; v_call: TRBV20-1; cdr3_nt: TGCAGTGCCAATCCGACTAGCGGGAGTACTGGGGAGCTGTTTTTT; cdr3_aa: CSANPTSGSTGELFF
clone_size: few; j_call: TRBJ2-1; d_call: NA; v_call: TRBV7-9; cdr3_nt: TGTGCCAGCAGCCCACCTGAGGGTCGGTTAGGCTACAATGAGCAGTTCTTC; cdr3_aa: CASSPPEGRLGYNEQFF
clone_size: few; j_call: TRBJ2-1; d_call: NA; v_call: TRBV20-1; cdr3_nt: TGCAGTGCGTTGCGTTCCTACAATGAGCAGTTCTTC; cdr3_aa: CSALRSYNEQFF
clone_size: NA; j_call: TRBJ2-5; d_call: NA; v_call: TRBV9; cdr3_nt: TGTGCCAGCAGCCTAGGGGGGGCTCCGCGGGTCCAAGAGACCCAGTACTTC; cdr3_aa: CASSLGGAPRVQETQYF
clone_size: few; j_call: TRBJ1-2; d_call: TRBD1; v_call: TRBV29-1; cdr3_nt: TGCAGCGTCCGACAGGGTAACTATGGCTACACCTTC; cdr3_aa: CSVRQGNYGYTF
clone_size: few; j_call: TRBJ1-1; d_call: TRBD1; v_call: TRBV15; cdr3_nt: TGTGCCACCAGCAGAGAAACAGGGGCCCTGAACACTGAAGCTTTCTTT; cdr3_aa: CATSRETGALNTEAFF
clone_size: NA; j_call: TRBJ1-6; d_call: NA; v_call: TRBV20-1; cdr3_nt: TGCAGTGCTAGAGATCTGCGGCAGGGTATGGCCTCACCCCTCCACTTT; cdr3_aa: CSARDLRQGMASPLHF
clone_size: NA; j_call: TRBJ2-3; d_call: NA; v_call: TRBV6-4; cdr3_nt: TGTGCCAGCAGTGACACGTACTATGATACGCAGTATTTT; cdr3_aa: CASSDTYYDTQYF
clone_size: NA; j_call: TRBJ2-6; d_call: NA; v_call: TRBV24-1; cdr3_nt: TGTGCCACCAGTGATTTTCACTCTGGGGCCAACGTCCTGACTTTC; cdr3_aa: CATSDFHSGANVLTF
clone_size: NA; j_call: TRBJ2-7; d_call: NA; v_call: TRBV29-1; cdr3_nt: TGCAGCGTCGGCAGGAATGGGGCCTACGAGCAGTACTTC; cdr3_aa: CSVGRNGAYEQYF
clone_size: NA; j_call: TRBJ2-7; d_call: TRBD2; v_call: TRBV28; cdr3_nt: TGTGCCAGCAGTGATCCGGGACTAGCGGGGCTCTACGAGCAGTACTTC; cdr3_aa: CASSDPGLAGLYEQYF
clone_size: NA; j_call: TRBJ2-7; d_call: NA; v_call: TRBV7-6; cdr3_nt: TGTGCCAGCAGCCAAATCCCCGGGACCTCCTACGAGCAGTACTTC; cdr3_aa: CASSQIPGTSYEQYF
clone_size: NA; j_call: TRBJ1-2; d_call: NA; v_call: TRBV2; cdr3_nt: TGTGCCAGCAGTAGGGACATCTCCTATGGCTACACCTTC; cdr3_aa: CASSRDISYGYTF
clone_size: NA; j_call: TRBJ2-1; d_call: TRBD2; v_call: TRBV7-3; cdr3_nt: TGTGCCAGCAGCTTTTCTAGCGGGGGTCGCAATGAGCAGTTCTTC; cdr3_aa: CASSFSSGGRNEQFF
clone_size: NA; j_call: TRBJ2-5; d_call: NA; v_call: TRBV10-3; cdr3_nt: TGTGCCATCAGTCCCAGCCCACAGGGACTGAATGCCCAGTACTTC; cdr3_aa: CAISPSPQGLNAQYF
clone_size: NA; j_call: TRBJ2-7; d_call: TRBD1; v_call: TRBV28; cdr3_nt: TGTGCCATCGCCCGGGGACAGGTAGGACTGCAGTACTTC; cdr3_aa: CAIARGQVGLQYF
clone_size: NA; j_call: TRBJ2-7; d_call: NA; v_call: TRBV28; cdr3_nt: TGTGCCACCTGGAGTAAAAGCTCCTACGAGCAGTACTTC; cdr3_aa: CATWSKSSYEQYF
clone_size: NA; j_call: TRBJ2-7; d_call: NA; v_call: TRBV28; cdr3_nt: TGTGCCAGCAGTCCACCCCGCAGCACTATCTCCTACGAGCAGTACTTC; cdr3_aa: CASSPPRSTISYEQYF
clone_size: NA; j_call: TRBJ2-7; d_call: TRBD2; v_call: TRBV7-6; cdr3_nt: TGTGCCAGCAGCCGCAAGACTAGCGGGAGTGGTGCCTACGAGCAGTACTTC; cdr3_aa: CASSRKTSGSGAYEQYF
clone_size: NA; j_call: TRBJ2-7; d_call: NA; v_call: TRBV19; cdr3_nt: TGTGCCAGTAGTATACTTATGACCGGGGCCACACAGCAGTACTTC; cdr3_aa: CASSILMTGATQQYF
clone_size: NA; j_call: TRBJ2-3; d_call: NA; v_call: TRBV29-1; cdr3_nt: TGCAGCGTTGATACCAGGGAGAACACAGATACGCAGTATTTT; cdr3_aa: CSVDTRENTDTQYF
clone_size: NA; j_call: TRBJ2-1; d_call: NA; v_call: TRBV6-1; cdr3_nt: TGTGCCAGCAGTGCGGGCAGGTCTTCCTACAATGAGCAGTTCTTC; cdr3_aa: CASSAGRSSYNEQFF
clone_size: NA; j_call: TRBJ1-2; d_call: TRBD1; v_call: TRBV6-1; cdr3_nt: TGTGCCAGCAGCCTCGACAGGGAAGTTGGTGGCTACACCTTC; cdr3_aa: CASSLDREVGGYTF
clone_size: once; j_call: TRBJ1-2; d_call: NA; v_call: TRBV11-1; cdr3_nt: TGTGCCAGCAGCTATGACAGGCTAGCTAACTATGGCTACACCTTC; cdr3_aa: CASSYDRLANYGYTF
clone_size: NA; j_call: TRBJ2-3; d_call: NA; v_call: TRBV7-9; cdr3_nt: TGTGCCAGCAACCGCCAGGGAGTGGGAGATACGCAGTATTTT; cdr3_aa: CASNRQGVGDTQYF
clone_size: few; j_call: TRBJ2-5; d_call: NA; v_call: TRBV19; cdr3_nt: TGTGCCACCCAAACAGGGGGGGCAGGAGAGACCCAGTACTTC; cdr3_aa: CATQTGGAGETQYF
clone_size: NA; j_call: TRBJ2-3; d_call: NA; v_call: TRBV11-2; cdr3_nt: TGTGCCAGCAGCTTAGATAAAGGGCGGGGAGATACGCAGTATTTT; cdr3_aa: CASSLDKGRGDTQYF
clone_size: NA; j_call: TRBJ2-3; d_call: NA; v_call: TRBV28; cdr3_nt: TGTGCCAGCAGCAGGGGCGGCACAGATACGCAGTATTTT; cdr3_aa: CASSRGGTDTQYF
clone_size: few; j_call: TRBJ2-5; d_call: TRBD1; v_call: TRBV15; cdr3_nt: TGTGCCCCCAGCCCGGGACAGGGGGCAATCGGGACCCAAGAGACCCAGTACTTC; cdr3_aa: CAPSPGQGAIGTQETQYF
clone_size: few; j_call: TRBJ2-3; d_call: NA; v_call: TRBV20-1; cdr3_nt: TGCAGTGCTAGAGATACAGATACGCAGTATTTT; cdr3_aa: CSARDTDTQYF
clone_size: NA; j_call: TRBJ2-3; d_call: NA; v_call: TRBV28; cdr3_nt: TGTGCCAGCAGTCCAAGTTACAGAGATACGCAGTATTTT; cdr3_aa: CASSPSYRDTQYF
clone_size: NA; j_call: TRBJ2-1; d_call: NA; v_call: TRBV27; cdr3_nt: TGTGCCAGCAGCCTTAGCGGAATCTCCTACAATGAGCAGTTCTTC; cdr3_aa: CASSLSGISYNEQFF
clone_size: few; j_call: TRBJ2-3; d_call: TRBD2; v_call: TRBV28; cdr3_nt: TGTGCCAGCAGTACATGGACTAGCGGATCCACAGATACGCAGTATTTT; cdr3_aa: CASSTWTSGSTDTQYF
clone_size: NA; j_call: TRBJ2-7; d_call: NA; v_call: TRBV7-3; cdr3_nt: TGTGCCAGCAGCTCCGGGACCTACGAGCAGTACTTC; cdr3_aa: CASSSGTYEQYF
clone_size: NA; j_call: TRBJ2-7; d_call: NA; v_call: TRBV20-1; cdr3_nt: TGCAGTGCTAGAGATCAAAAGATCGGCGAGCAGTACTTC; cdr3_aa: CSARDQKIGEQYF
clone_size: NA; j_call: TRBJ2-1; d_call: NA; v_call: TRBV25-1; cdr3_nt: TGTGCCAGCAGTGTTAGCCCTCCTCTCTTC; cdr3_aa: CASSVSPPLF
clone_size: few; j_call: TRBJ2-5; d_call: TRBD1; v_call: TRBV19; cdr3_nt: TGTGCCAGTAGTCAGGACAGGGCGATGGAGACCCAGTACTTC; cdr3_aa: CASSQDRAMETQYF
clone_size: NA; j_call: TRBJ1-2; d_call: NA; v_call: TRBV10-3; cdr3_nt: TGTGCCATCAGTGAGGCCCGGGACGGAACTGGCTACACCTTC; cdr3_aa: CAISEARDGTGYTF
clone_size: NA; j_call: TRBJ1-2; d_call: NA; v_call: TRBV6-5; cdr3_nt: TGTGCCAGCAGTTCCCATCAAGGGGGGATAACTAACTATGGCTACACCTTC; cdr3_aa: CASSSHQGGITNYGYTF